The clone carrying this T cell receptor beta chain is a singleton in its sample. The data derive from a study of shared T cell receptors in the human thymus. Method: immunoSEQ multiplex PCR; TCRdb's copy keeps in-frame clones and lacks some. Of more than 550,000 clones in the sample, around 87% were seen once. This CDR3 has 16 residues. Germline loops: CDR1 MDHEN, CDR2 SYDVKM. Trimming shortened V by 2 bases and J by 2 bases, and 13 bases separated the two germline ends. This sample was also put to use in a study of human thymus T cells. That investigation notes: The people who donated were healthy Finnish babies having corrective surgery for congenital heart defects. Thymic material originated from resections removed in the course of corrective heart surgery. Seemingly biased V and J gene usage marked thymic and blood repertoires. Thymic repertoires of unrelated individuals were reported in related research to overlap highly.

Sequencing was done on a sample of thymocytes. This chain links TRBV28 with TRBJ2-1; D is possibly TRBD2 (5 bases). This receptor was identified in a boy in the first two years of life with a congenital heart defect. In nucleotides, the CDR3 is TGTGCCAGCAGTTTAGAAGGGAGAGACGCCTACAATGAGCAGTTCTTC. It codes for CASSLEGRDAYNEQFF.